This TCR beta chain was observed in a study of T-cell memory formation after mild COVID-19. Constant-segment-primed 5'RACE gave TCR alpha and TCR beta cDNA libraries with sample barcodes and UMIs. TCRdb called the 5' RACE reads again in MiXCR, with one record for every CDR3 protein. The table shows a few hundred thousand distinct CDR3 sequences, with around 28% occurring only once. Germline values: CDR1 SGDLS, CDR2 YYNGEE. This CDR3 comprises 14 residues. V lost 4 bases to trimming and J lost 7 bases, with 14 bases between them. The sequenced material came from PBMCs or a T cell subset sorted from them (not recorded which). The TCR originated in an adult woman who had mild COVID-19 (a few samples of this study predate the infection). Cell type and time point are not known. The V and J genes are TRBV9 and TRBJ2-2; D possibly uses TRBD1 or TRBD2 (5 bases each). CDR3 nucleotides: TGTGCCAGCAGCCCTCCCTGGGGGTTCGGGGAGCTGTTTTTT. Translating it yields CASSPPWGFGELFF.